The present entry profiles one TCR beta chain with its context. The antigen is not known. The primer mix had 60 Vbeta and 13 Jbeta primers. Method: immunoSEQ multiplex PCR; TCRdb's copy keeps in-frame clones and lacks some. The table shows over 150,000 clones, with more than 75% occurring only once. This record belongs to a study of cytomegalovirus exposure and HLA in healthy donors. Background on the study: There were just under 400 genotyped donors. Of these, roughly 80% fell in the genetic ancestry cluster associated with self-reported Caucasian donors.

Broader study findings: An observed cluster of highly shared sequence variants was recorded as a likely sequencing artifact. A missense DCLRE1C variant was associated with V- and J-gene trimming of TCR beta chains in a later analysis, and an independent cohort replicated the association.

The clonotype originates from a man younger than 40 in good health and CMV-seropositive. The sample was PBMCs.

The CDR3 region is CASSPGQDVYNEQFF. DNA of the CDR3: TGTGCCAGCAGCCCCGGACAGGACGTCTACAATGAGCAGTTCTTC. The V call is TRBV7-9, the J call TRBJ2-1, with TRBD1 matching over 7 bases. The CDR3 extends over 15 amino acids. The trim removed 5 bases at V and 3 bases at J, leaving 7 bases unmatched. The germline V gene encodes CDR1 SEHNR and CDR2 FQNEAQ (reference sequence). The full variable domain, its missing parts supplied by reference TRBV7-9 and TRBJ2-1, is DTGVSQNPRHKITKRGQNVTFRCDPISEHNRLYWYRQTLGQGPEFLTYFQNEAQLEKSRLLSDRFSAERPKGSFSTLEIQRTEQGDSAMYLCASSPGQDVYNEQFFGPGTRLTVL.